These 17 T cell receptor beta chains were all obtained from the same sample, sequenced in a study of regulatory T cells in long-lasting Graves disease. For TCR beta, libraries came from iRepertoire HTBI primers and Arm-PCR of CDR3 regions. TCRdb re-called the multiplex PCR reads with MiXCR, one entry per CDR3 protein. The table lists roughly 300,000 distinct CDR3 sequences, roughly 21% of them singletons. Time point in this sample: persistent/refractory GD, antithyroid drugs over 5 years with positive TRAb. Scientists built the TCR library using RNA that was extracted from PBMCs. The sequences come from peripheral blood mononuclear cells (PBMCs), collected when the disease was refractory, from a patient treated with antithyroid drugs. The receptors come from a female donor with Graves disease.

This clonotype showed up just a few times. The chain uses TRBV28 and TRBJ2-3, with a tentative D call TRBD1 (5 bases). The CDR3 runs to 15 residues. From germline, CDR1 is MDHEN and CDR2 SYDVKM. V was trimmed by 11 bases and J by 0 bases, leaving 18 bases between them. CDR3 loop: CAARPGAASTDTQYF. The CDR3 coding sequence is TGTGCCGCAAGGCCTGGGGCGGCTAGCACAGATACGCAGTATTTT.

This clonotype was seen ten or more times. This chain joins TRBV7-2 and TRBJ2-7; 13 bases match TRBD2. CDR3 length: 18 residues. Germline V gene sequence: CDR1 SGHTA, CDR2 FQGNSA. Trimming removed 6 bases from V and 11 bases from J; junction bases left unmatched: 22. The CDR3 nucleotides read TGTGCCAGCAGTCCCGGACTAGCGGGAGAGGATGCTTGGCGAGGGGAGTACTTC. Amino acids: CASSPGLAGEDAWRGEYF.

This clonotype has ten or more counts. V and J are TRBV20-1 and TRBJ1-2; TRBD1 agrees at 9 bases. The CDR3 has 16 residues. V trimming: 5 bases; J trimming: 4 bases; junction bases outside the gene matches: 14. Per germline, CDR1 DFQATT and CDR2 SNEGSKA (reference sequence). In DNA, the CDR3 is TGCAGTGCTTTACCTCCCGGGACAGGGACGTTCTATGGCTACACCTTC. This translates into CSALPPGTGTFYGYTF.

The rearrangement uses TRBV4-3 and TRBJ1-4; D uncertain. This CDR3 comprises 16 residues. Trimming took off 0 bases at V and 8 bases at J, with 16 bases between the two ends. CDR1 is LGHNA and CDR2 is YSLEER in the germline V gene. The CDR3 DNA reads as TGCGCCAGCAGCCAAGATGCGGCGGCCCGGCGGGAAAAACTGTTTTTT. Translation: CASSQDAAARREKLFF.

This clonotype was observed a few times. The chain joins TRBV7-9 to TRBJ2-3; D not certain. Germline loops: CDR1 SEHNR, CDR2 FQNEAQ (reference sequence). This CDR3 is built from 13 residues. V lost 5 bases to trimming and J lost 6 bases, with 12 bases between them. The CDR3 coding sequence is TGTGCCAGCAGCGCCCGAAATAGGGATACGCAGTATTTT. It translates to CASSARNRDTQYF.

The CDR3 is CAISAGTGELFF. CDR3 sequence (DNA): TGTGCCATCAGTGCCGGCACCGGGGAGCTGTTTTTT. The genes are TRBV10-3 and TRBJ2-2; no firm D call. Trimming removed 4 bases from V and 4 bases from J, with 4 bases in between. Per germline, CDR1 ENHRY and CDR2 SYGVKD. The CDR3 sequence is 12 residues long.

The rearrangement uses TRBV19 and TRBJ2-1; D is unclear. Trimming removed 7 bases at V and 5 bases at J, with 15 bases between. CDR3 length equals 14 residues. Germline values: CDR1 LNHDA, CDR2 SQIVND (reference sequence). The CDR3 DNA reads TGTGCCAGTAATGGGGTGTACTCTCACAATGAGCAGTTCTTC. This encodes CASNGVYSHNEQFF. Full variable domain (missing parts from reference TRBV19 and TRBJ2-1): DGGITQSPKYLFRKEGQNVTLSCEQNLNHDAMYWYRQDPGQGLRLIYYSQIVNDFQKGDIAEGYSVSREKKESFPLTVTSAQKNPTAFYLCASNGVYSHNEQFFGPGTRLTVL.

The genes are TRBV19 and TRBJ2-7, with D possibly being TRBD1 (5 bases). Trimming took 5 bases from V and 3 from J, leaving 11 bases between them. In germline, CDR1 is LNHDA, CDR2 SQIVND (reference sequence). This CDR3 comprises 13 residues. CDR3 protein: CASSSGILYEQYF. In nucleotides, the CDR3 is TGTGCCAGTAGTTCAGGGATTCTCTACGAGCAGTACTTC.

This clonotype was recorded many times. The CDR3 bases are TGTGCCTGGAGTGTCGGAGGGCGCGGGGGCTACACCTTC. Residues: CAWSVGGRGGYTF. The rearrangement links TRBV30 to TRBJ1-2, with D unclear. V gave up 0 bases and J gave up 8 bases, with 13 bases separating them. The germline V gene encodes CDR1 GTSNPN and CDR2 SVGIG (reference sequence). This CDR3 has 13 residues.

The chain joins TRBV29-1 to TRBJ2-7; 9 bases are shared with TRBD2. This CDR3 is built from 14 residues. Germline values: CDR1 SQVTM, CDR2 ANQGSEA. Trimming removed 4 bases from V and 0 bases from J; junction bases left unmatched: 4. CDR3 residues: CSVVETSGSYEQYF. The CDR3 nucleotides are TGCAGCGTTGTAGAGACTAGCGGCTCCTACGAGCAGTACTTC.

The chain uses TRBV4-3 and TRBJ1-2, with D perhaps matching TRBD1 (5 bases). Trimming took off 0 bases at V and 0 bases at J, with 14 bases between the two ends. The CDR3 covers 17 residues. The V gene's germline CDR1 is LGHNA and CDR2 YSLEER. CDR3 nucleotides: TGCGCCAGCAGCCAAGAGATGGGACCGTTAGCTAACTATGGCTACACCTTC. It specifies CASSQEMGPLANYGYTF.

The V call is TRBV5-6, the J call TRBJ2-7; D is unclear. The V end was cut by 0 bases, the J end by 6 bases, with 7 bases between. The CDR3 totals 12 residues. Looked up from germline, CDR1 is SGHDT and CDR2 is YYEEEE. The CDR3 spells CASSLAATEQYF. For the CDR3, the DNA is TGTGCCAGCAGCTTGGCAGCTACCGAGCAGTACTTC.

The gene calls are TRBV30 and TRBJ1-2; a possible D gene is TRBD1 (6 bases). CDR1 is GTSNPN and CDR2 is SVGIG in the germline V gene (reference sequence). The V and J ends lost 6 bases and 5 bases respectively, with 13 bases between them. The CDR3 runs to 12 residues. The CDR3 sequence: CACTGSGYGYTF. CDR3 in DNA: TGTGCCTGTACAGGGTCCGGATATGGCTACACCTTC.

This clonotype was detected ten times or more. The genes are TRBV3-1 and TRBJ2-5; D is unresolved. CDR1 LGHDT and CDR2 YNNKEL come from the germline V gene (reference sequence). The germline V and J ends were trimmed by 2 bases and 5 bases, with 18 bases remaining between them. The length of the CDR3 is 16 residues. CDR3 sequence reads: CASSQPRPLSAETQYF. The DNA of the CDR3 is TGTGCCAGCAGCCAACCCAGACCCCTATCAGCCGAGACCCAGTACTTC.

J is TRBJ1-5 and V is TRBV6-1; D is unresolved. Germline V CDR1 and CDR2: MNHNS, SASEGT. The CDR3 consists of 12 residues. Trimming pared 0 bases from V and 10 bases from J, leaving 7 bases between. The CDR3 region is CASSEAEGPQHF. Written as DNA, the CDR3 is TGTGCCAGCAGTGAAGCAGAGGGTCCCCAGCATTTT.

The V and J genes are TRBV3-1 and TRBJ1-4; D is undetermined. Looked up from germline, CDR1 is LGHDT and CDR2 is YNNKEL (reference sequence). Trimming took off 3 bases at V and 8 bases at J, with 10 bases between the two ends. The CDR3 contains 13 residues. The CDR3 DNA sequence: TGTGCCAGCAGCCACCTAGGCGAGGAAAAACTGTTTTTT. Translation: CASSHLGEEKLFF.

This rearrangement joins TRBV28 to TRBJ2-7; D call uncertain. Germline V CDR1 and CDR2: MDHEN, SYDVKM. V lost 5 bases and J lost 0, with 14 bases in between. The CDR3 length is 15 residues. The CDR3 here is CASSPKKFYSYEQYF. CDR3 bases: TGTGCCAGCAGTCCCAAAAAATTTTACTCCTACGAGCAGTACTTC.